These T cell receptor beta chains were read from a single sample in a study of T-cell memory formation after mild COVID-19. MiXCR was run by TCRdb on the 5' RACE reads, yielding one entry per CDR3 protein. The table includes approximately 250,000 distinct CDR3 sequences, 15% to 20% detected once. The sample comprised PBMCs or a T cell subset sorted from them (not recorded which). Every receptor here comes from a man between 18 and 35 years old who had mild COVID-19 (a few samples of this study predate the infection). Cell type and time point are not known. The CDR3 runs from the conserved cysteine through the conserved F or W.

j_call cdr3_length v_call cdr3_aa
TRBJ2-3 14 TRBV6-2/TRBV6-3 CATRQGRFTDTQYF
TRBJ2-2 14 TRBV6-2/TRBV6-3 CASRGQGFAGELFF
TRBJ2-7 14 TRBV7-2 CASSFASGPQEQYF
TRBJ1-1 14 TRBV3-1 CASSPDREYTEAFF
TRBJ1-2 15 TRBV11-2 CASRDSNYPRGGYTF
TRBJ2-2 16 TRBV5-1 CASSPAAQGNTGELFF
TRBJ2-5 15 TRBV7-2 CASSSWTSGQETQYF
TRBJ1-4 14 TRBV12-3/TRBV12-4 CASTRAGSGEKLFF
TRBJ2-1 15 TRBV7-2 CASSRDRGRYNEQFF
TRBJ2-1 15 TRBV6-2/TRBV6-3 CASSNLARGGREQFF
TRBJ1-1 12 TRBV12-3/TRBV12-4 CASSLARLKAFF
TRBJ1-6 15 TRBV7-9 CASSFVRDSLSPLHF
TRBJ1-2 12 TRBV29-1 CSAMGQSYGYTF
TRBJ1-2 16 TRBV7-2 CASSPRLREANYGYTF
TRBJ1-4 14 TRBV7-9 CASSSYQGNEKLFF
TRBJ2-7 12 TRBV30 CAWSPGGDEQYF
TRBJ2-7 12 TRBV20-1 CSARHRVGEQYF
TRBJ2-5 13 TRBV6-6 CASRTETGGTQYF
TRBJ1-1 14 TRBV6-5 CASSSPLPGTEAFF
TRBJ2-1 12 TRBV11-2 CASSSRTDEQFF
TRBJ2-4 14 TRBV3-1 CASSQEAGWDIQYF
TRBJ2-3 15 TRBV7-6 CASSRGGASTDTQYF
TRBJ1-1 14 TRBV4-3 CASSPVVGNTEAFF
TRBJ2-3 13 TRBV11-2 CASALAGTDTQYF
TRBJ2-5 14 TRBV5-6 CASSTPGTTKTQYF
TRBJ2-1 13 TRBV20-1 CSARPGQDNEQFF
TRBJ2-5 14 TRBV24-1 CATSDSVEGETQYF
TRBJ1-1 15 TRBV12-3/TRBV12-4 CASLLSWAGRAEAFF
TRBJ2-7 14 TRBV3-1 CASSQDPGFAEQYF
TRBJ2-5 17 TRBV4-2 CASSQDWSGGLQETQYF